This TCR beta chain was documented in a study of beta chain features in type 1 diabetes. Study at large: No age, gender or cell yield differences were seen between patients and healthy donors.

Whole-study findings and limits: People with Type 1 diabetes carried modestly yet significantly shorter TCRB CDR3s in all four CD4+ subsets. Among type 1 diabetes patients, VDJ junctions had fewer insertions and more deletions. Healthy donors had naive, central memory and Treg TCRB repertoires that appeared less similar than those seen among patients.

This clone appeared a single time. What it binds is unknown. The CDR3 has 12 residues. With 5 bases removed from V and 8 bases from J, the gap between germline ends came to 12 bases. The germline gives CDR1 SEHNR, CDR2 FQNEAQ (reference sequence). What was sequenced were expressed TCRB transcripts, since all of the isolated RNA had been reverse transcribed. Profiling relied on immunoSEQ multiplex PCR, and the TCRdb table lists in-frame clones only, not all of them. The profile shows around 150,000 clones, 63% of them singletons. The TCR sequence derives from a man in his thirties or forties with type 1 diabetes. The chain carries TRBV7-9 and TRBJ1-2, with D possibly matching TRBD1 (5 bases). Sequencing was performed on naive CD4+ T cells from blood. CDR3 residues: CASSLRADGYTF. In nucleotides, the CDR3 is TGTGCCAGCAGCCTCAGGGCGGACGGCTACACCTTC. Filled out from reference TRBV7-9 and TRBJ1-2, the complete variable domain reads DTGVSQNPRHKITKRGQNVTFRCDPISEHNRLYWYRQTLGQGPEFLTYFQNEAQLEKSRLLSDRFSAERPKGSFSTLEIQRTEQGDSAMYLCASSLRADGYTFGSGTRLTVV.